In this sample, the clone carrying this TCR beta chain turned up a few times. Its target is unknown. The junction does not match germline at one end; this may be a read error. Germline V gives CDR1 SGHVS, CDR2 FNYEAQ. This CDR3 comprises 12 residues. This record comes from a study of T cell repertoires in cytomegalovirus infection. Overall study: Public TCR beta signatures indicated both CMV infection and matching HLA type. General observations from the study: Summed frequency of public TCR beta families distinguished CMV carriers with the relevant HLA.

TCRdb passed the reads through MiXCR, listing each CDR3 protein once. The sample lists 400,000 to 600,000 distinct CDR3 sequences, about 42% occurring once. The sequencing used cultured PBMCs, collected from culture after CMV antigen stimulation. The chain is built from TRBV7-6 and TRBJ2-2; 9 bases map to TRBD2. This sequence was found in a human donor in good health (CMV status not recorded). Some clones in this sample may be carry-over from other donors' samples. CDR3 coding DNA: TGTGCCTCCAGACCGGGAGCGGGGGGGCTGTTTTTT. This encodes CASRPGAGGLFF.